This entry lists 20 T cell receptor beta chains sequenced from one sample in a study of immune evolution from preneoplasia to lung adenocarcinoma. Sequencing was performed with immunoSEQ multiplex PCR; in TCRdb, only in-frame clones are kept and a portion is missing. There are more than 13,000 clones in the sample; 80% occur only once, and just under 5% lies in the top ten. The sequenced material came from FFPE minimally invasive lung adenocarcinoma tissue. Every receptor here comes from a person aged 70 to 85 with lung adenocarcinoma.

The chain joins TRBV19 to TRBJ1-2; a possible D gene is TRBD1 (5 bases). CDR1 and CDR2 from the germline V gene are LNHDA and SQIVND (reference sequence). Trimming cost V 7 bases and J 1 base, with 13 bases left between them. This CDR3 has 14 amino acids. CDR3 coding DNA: TGTGCCAGTACGGCCGGGACTCTTAACTATGGCTACACCTTC. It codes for CASTAGTLNYGYTF.

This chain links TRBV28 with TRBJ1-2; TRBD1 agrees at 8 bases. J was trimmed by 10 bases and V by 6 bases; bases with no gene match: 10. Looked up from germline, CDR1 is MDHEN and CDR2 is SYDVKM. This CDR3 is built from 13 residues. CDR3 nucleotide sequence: TGTGCCAGCAGAAGGCAGGGGGCTCCCTACTACACCTTC. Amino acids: CASRRQGAPYYTF.

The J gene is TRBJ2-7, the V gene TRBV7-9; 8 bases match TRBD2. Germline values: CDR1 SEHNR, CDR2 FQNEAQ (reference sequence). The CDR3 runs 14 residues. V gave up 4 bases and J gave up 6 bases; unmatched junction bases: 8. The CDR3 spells CASSSRGGRVEQYF. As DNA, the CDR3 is TGTGCCAGCAGCTCACGGGGGGGGCGGGTCGAGCAGTACTTC.

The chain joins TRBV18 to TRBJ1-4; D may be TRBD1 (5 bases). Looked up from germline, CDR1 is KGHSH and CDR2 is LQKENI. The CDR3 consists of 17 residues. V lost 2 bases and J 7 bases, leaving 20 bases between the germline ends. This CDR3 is CASSPEAGSVSVEKLFF. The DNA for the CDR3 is TGTGCCAGCTCACCAGAGGCAGGGAGCGTGTCAGTTGAAAAACTGTTTTTT.

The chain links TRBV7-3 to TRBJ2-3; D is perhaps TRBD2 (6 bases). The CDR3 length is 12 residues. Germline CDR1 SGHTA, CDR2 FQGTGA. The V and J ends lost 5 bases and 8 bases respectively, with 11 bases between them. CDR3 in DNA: TGTGCCAGCAGCCCACAGGAGGGTACGCAGTATTTT. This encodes CASSPQEGTQYF.

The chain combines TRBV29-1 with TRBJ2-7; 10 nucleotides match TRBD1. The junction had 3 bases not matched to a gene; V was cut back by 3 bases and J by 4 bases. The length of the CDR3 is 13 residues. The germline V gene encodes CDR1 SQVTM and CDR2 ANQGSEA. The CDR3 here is CSVDGQGVYEQYF. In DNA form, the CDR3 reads TGCAGCGTTGATGGACAGGGGGTGTACGAGCAGTACTTC.

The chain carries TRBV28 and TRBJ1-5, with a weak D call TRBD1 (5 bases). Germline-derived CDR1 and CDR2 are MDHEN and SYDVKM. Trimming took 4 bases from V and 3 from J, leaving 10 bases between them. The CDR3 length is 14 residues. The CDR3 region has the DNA TGTGCCAGCAGTTCGGGGGGAGACAATCAGCCCCAGCATTTT. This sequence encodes CASSSGGDNQPQHF.

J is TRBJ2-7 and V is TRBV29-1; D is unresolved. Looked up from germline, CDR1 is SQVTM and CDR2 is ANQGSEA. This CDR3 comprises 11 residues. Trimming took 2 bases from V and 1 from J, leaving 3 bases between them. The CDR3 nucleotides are TGCAGCGTTGAACTGTCCTACGAGCAGTACTTC. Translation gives CSVELSYEQYF.

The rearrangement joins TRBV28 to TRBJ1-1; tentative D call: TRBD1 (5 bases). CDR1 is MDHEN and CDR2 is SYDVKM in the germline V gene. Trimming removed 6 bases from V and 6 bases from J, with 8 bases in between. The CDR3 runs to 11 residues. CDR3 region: CASRGRPEAFF. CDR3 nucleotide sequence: TGTGCCAGCAGGGGGCGGCCTGAAGCTTTCTTT. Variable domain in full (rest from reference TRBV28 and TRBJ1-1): DVKVTQSSRYLVKRTGEKVFLECVQDMDHENMFWYRQDPGLGLRLIYFSYDVKMKEKGDIPEGYSVSREKKERFSLILESASTNQTSMYLCASRGRPEAFFGQGTRLTVV.

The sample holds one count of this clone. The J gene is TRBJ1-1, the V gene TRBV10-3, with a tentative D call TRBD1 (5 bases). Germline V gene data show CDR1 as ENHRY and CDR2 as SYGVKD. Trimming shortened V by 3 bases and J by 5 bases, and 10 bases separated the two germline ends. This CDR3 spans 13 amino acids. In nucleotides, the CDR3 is TGTGCCATCAGTGACAGGGCGACGACTGAAGCTTTCTTT. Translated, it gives CAISDRATTEAFF.

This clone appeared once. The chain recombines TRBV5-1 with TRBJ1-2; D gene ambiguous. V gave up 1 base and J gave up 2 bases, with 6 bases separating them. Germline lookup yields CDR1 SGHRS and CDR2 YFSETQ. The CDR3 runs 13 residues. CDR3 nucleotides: TGCGCCAGCAGCTTGCTCGGCAACTATGGCTACACCTTC. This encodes CASSLLGNYGYTF. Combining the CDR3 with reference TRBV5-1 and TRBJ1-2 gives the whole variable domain KAGVTQTPRYLIKTRGQQVTLSCSPISGHRSVSWYQQTPGQGLQFLFEYFSETQRNKGNFPGRFSGRQFSNSRSEMNVSTLELGDSALYLCASSLLGNYGYTFGSGTRLTVV.

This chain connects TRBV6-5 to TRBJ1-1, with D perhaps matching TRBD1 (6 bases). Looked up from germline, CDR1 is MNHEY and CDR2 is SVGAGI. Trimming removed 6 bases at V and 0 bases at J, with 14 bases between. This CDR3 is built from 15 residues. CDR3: CASRMDRLMNTEAFF. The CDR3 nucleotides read TGTGCCAGCAGGATGGACAGACTCATGAACACTGAAGCTTTCTTT.

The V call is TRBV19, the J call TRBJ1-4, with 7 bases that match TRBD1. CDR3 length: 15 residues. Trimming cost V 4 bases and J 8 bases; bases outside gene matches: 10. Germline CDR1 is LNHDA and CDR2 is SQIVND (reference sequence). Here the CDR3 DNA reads TGTGCCAGTAGTACGGGGACAGCCGGGGGCGAAAAACTGTTTTTT. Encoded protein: CASSTGTAGGEKLFF.

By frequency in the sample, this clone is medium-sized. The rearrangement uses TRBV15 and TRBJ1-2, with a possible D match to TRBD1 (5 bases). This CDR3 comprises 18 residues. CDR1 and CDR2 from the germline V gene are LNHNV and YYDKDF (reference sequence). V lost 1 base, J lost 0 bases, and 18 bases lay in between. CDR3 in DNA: TGTGCCACCAGCAGAGGGGTCAGGGAACTAGATCCTAACTATGGCTACACCTTC. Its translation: CATSRGVRELDPNYGYTF.

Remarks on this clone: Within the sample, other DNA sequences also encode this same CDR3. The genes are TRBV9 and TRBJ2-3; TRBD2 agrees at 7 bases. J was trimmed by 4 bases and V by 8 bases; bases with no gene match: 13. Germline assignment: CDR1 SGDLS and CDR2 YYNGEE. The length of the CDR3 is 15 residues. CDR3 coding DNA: TGTGCCAGTAGTACTGGCGGGAGTGGTTCAGATACGCAGTATTTT. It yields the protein CASSTGGSGSDTQYF.

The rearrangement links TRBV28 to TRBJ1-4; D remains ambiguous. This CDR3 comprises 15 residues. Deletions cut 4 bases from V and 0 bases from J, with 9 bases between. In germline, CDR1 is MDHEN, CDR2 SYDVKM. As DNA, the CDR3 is TGTGCCAGCAGTTCTACAGACGCAACTAATGAAAAACTGTTTTTT. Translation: CASSSTDATNEKLFF.

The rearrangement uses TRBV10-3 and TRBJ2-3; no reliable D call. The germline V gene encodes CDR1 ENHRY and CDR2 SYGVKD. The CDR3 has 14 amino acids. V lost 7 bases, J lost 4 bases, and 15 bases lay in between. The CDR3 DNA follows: TGTGCCATCAAGCGCGGAGATGGTTCAGATACGCAGTATTTT. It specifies CAIKRGDGSDTQYF.

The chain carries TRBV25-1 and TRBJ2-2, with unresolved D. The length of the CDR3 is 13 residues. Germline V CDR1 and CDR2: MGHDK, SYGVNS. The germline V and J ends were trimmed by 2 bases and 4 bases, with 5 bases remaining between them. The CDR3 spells CASSEPPTGELFF. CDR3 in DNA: TGTGCCAGCAGTGAACCCCCCACCGGGGAGCTGTTTTTT.

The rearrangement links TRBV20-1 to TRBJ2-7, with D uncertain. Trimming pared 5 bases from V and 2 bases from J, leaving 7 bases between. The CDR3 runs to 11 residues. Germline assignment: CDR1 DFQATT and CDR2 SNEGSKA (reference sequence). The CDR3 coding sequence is TGCAGTGCTTCGAGGCCCTACGAGCAGTACTTC. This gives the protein CSASRPYEQYF.

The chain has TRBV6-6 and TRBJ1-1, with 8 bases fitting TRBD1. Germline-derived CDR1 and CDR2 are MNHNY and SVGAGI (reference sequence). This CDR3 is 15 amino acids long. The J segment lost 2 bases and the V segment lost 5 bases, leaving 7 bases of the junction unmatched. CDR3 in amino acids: CASSPSTGVNTEAFF. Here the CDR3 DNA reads TGTGCCAGCAGTCCTTCGACAGGGGTAAACACTGAAGCTTTCTTT.